This T cell receptor (beta chain) was sequenced during a study of early T cells in non-severe SARS-CoV-2 infection. About the research overall: Sequencing targeted bulk RNA from unsorted whole blood, leaving chains unpaired.

There are many counts of this clonotype. What it binds is not known. The study, taken as a whole, reports: CD4 and private specificities were missed by VDJdb matching, which favored anti-spike CD8 responses.

Attachment of unique molecular identifiers to individual cDNA molecules was performed. TCRdb processed the 5' RACE reads anew with MiXCR; each CDR3 protein has one entry. The table has 39,000 or so distinct CDR3 sequences, 5.5% seen once. The CDR3 is 13 amino acids. Germline V gives CDR1 KGHSH, CDR2 LQKENI. V lost 11 bases to trimming and J lost 3 bases, with 13 bases between them. The chain couples TRBV18 to TRBJ2-2; D is perhaps TRBD2 (5 bases). The material was whole blood, obtained at baseline. This TCR was sampled from an adult who was a healthcare worker with PCR-confirmed SARS-CoV-2 infection or an uninfected control (not recorded which). CDR3 DNA: TGTGCCGGAAGCCGGGATGACACCGGGGAGCTGTTTTTT. Its translation: CAGSRDDTGELFF.